Listed below are T cell receptor beta chains from one sample, sequenced in a study of T-cell memory formation after mild COVID-19. TCRdb reprocessed the 5' RACE reads via MiXCR and lists one record per CDR3 protein. This sample yields around 200,000 distinct CDR3 sequences, of which around 27% are seen a single time; 9.5% to 12% belongs to the top ten. The specimen was PBMCs or a T cell subset sorted from them (not recorded which). The receptor source for this set is an adult woman who had mild COVID-19 (a few samples of this study predate the infection). Cell type and time point are not known. Both conserved end residues are part of each CDR3. The D gene is left open where the match is weak. For some rows the clone size is stated as once, few or many, or as a class when expanded; others skip it.

TRBJ2-1 | TRBD2 | . | TRBV12-3/TRBV12-4 | CASSPAGTSYFF | TGTGCCAGCAGCCCGGCCGGGACTAGTTATTTCTTC
TRBJ2-7 | . | . | TRBV2 | CASSSDAGDYEQYF | TGTGCCAGCAGTAGTGACGCCGGAGACTACGAGCAGTACTTC
TRBJ2-2 | . | . | TRBV12-5 | CASALDGTGELFF | TGTGCTAGTGCCCTCGACGGCACCGGGGAGCTGTTTTTT
TRBJ1-1 | . | few | TRBV7-9 | CASSSPYTEAFF | TGTGCCAGCAGCTCCCCTTACACTGAAGCTTTCTTT
TRBJ1-1 | . | . | TRBV5-1 | CASSFRDTMNTEAFF | TGCGCCAGCAGCTTTAGGGACACCATGAACACTGAAGCTTTCTTT
TRBJ2-2 | . | . | TRBV6-5 | CASSSNTNRGELFF | TGTGCCAGCAGTTCTAACACAAATAGGGGGGAGCTGTTTTTT
TRBJ2-1 | TRBD2 | many | TRBV27 | CASSDTSGSLFYNEQFF | TGTGCCAGCAGTGATACTAGCGGGAGCCTCTTTTACAATGAGCAGTTCTTC
TRBJ2-2 | . | . | TRBV12-3/TRBV12-4 | CASSFGKNTGELFF | TGTGCCAGCAGTTTTGGGAAAAACACCGGGGAGCTGTTTTTT
TRBJ2-1 | TRBD2 | few | TRBV7-2 | CASSSLAGAPYNEQFF | TGTGCCAGCAGCTCCCTAGCGGGAGCTCCCTACAATGAGCAGTTCTTC
TRBJ2-7 | TRBD1 | . | TRBV30 | CAWSGTGKSSYEQYF | TGTGCCTGGAGCGGGACAGGGAAGAGCTCCTACGAGCAGTACTTC
TRBJ2-1 | . | . | TRBV4-1 | CASRSGRSIPIYNEQFF | TGCGCCAGCAGATCGGGACGTAGCATACCCATTTACAATGAGCAGTTCTTC
TRBJ2-1 | . | . | TRBV18 | CASSPPWGDEQFF | TGTGCCAGCTCACCACCCTGGGGGGATGAGCAGTTCTTC
TRBJ1-5 | . | few | TRBV20-1 | CSARDHRVGNQPQHF | TGCAGTGCTAGAGACCACAGGGTTGGCAATCAGCCCCAGCATTTT
TRBJ2-7 | . | few | TRBV7-9 | CASSLDHLEQYF | TGTGCCAGCAGCTTAGATCATCTGGAGCAGTACTTC
TRBJ2-7 | . | . | TRBV24-1 | CATSEAQRLEQYF | TGTGCCACCAGTGAGGCGCAGAGGCTCGAGCAGTACTTC
TRBJ2-1 | . | many | TRBV5-1 | CASSSHNEQFF | TGCGCCAGCAGCTCCCACAATGAGCAGTTCTTC
TRBJ2-5 | TRBD1 | few | TRBV5-1 | CASSWTGQGGETQYF | TGCGCCAGCAGCTGGACAGGCCAAGGAGGAGAGACCCAGTACTTC
TRBJ2-7 | TRBD1 | . | TRBV11-2 | CASSLEGPGTGAGEQYF | TGTGCCAGCAGCTTAGAGGGGCCGGGGACAGGGGCGGGCGAGCAGTACTTC
TRBJ2-7 | TRBD1 | . | TRBV18 | CASSPGAGQGTYEQYF | TGTGCCAGCTCACCGGGGGCGGGACAGGGGACCTACGAGCAGTACTTC
TRBJ1-1 | . | . | TRBV7-2 | CASTKTGLNTEAFF | TGTGCCAGCACCAAGACAGGACTGAACACTGAAGCTTTCTTT
TRBJ2-3 | TRBD2 | . | TRBV7-8 | CASSGPGLATDTQYF | TGTGCCAGCAGCGGACCGGGACTAGCAACAGATACGCAGTATTTT
TRBJ1-5 | . | . | TRBV12-3/TRBV12-4 | CASSFDLSQPQHF | TGTGCCAGCAGTTTCGACCTGAGTCAGCCCCAGCATTTT
TRBJ1-2 | TRBD1 | . | TRBV4-3 | CASSQGRGGYGYTF | TGCGCCAGCAGCCAAGGCAGGGGGGGATATGGCTACACCTTC
TRBJ2-5 | TRBD2 | . | TRBV2 | CASSALAGGPNKETQYF | TGTGCCAGCAGTGCCCTAGCGGGGGGTCCCAACAAAGAGACCCAGTACTTC
TRBJ2-1 | . | . | TRBV5-1 | CASSLEATSNEQFF | TGCGCCAGCAGCTTGGAGGCGACTAGCAATGAGCAGTTCTTC
TRBJ2-1 | TRBD1 | . | TRBV29-1 | CSVEGRDRGLVNEQFF | TGCAGCGTTGAAGGGCGGGACAGGGGGCTGGTAAATGAGCAGTTCTTC
TRBJ2-7 | . | . | TRBV5-1 | CASSLVETNYEQYF | TGCGCCAGCAGCTTGGTGGAGACCAACTACGAGCAGTACTTC
TRBJ1-1 | . | . | TRBV29-1 | CSVALRGKITEAFF | TGCAGCGTTGCGTTGCGGGGGAAGATCACTGAAGCTTTCTTT
TRBJ1-5 | . | . | TRBV27 | CASSLRGDYSNQPQHF | TGTGCCAGCAGTTTAAGGGGGGATTATAGCAATCAGCCCCAGCATTTT
TRBJ2-3 | . | few | TRBV4-2 | CASSRFGAQYTTDTQYF | TGTGCCAGCAGCCGCTTCGGGGCTCAGTACACCACAGATACGCAGTATTTT
TRBJ2-2 | . | . | TRBV5-1 | CASSPGRRENTGELFF | TGCGCCAGCAGCCCTGGTCGACGGGAGAACACCGGGGAGCTGTTTTTT
TRBJ1-1 | . | many | TRBV20-1 | CSASNPGQGNTEAFF | TGCAGTGCTAGCAACCCGGGACAAGGCAACACTGAAGCTTTCTTT
TRBJ1-6 | . | . | TRBV21-1 | CASSKLEETYGGSPLHF | TGTGCCAGCAGCAAACTGGAGGAGACCTATGGTGGCTCACCCCTCCACTTT
TRBJ2-2 | TRBD2 | few | TRBV29-1 | CSVEGLAGVTGELFF | TGCAGCGTTGAGGGACTAGCGGGAGTCACCGGGGAGCTGTTTTTT
TRBJ2-3 | . | . | TRBV9 | CASSVAERNTDTQYF | TGTGCCAGCAGCGTAGCGGAGCGGAACACAGATACGCAGTATTTT
TRBJ2-3 | TRBD2 | . | TRBV20-1 | CSASTAGDLDTDTQYF | TGCAGTGCTAGTACGGCGGGGGACTTGGACACAGATACGCAGTATTTT
TRBJ1-1 | TRBD1 | . | TRBV12-3/TRBV12-4 | CASTLQGRSTEAFF | TGTGCCAGCACCCTACAGGGGAGGAGCACTGAAGCTTTCTTT
TRBJ1-6 | . | once | TRBV30 | CAWNAPGSPLHF | TGTGCCTGGAATGCACCTGGATCACCCCTCCACTTT
TRBJ1-1 | TRBD1 | once | TRBV29-1 | CSVDARTGPLEAFF | TGCAGCGTTGATGCCCGGACAGGACCCCTTGAAGCTTTCTTT
TRBJ1-1 | . | . | TRBV29-1 | CSVDPSPEAFF | TGCAGCGTTGACCCCTCCCCTGAAGCTTTCTTT
TRBJ1-1 | . | once | TRBV12-3/TRBV12-4 | CASSLARGWYGNTEAFF | TGTGCCAGCAGTTTGGCACGTGGGTGGTACGGGAACACTGAAGCTTTCTTT
TRBJ1-1 | . | . | TRBV7-9 | CATAGPRNTEAFF | TGTGCCACTGCGGGCCCAAGGAACACTGAAGCTTTCTTT
TRBJ2-7 | . | once | TRBV15 | CATSRGTGPYEQYF | TGTGCCACCAGCAGAGGTACAGGGCCCTACGAGCAGTACTTC
TRBJ2-1 | TRBD2 | many | TRBV12-3/TRBV12-4 | CASSLRVSGRVNEQFF | TGTGCCAGCAGTTTAAGGGTGAGCGGGAGGGTTAATGAGCAGTTCTTC
TRBJ2-1 | . | few | TRBV10-3 | CAISGGSRGYNEQFF | TGTGCCATCAGTGGGGGCAGCCGGGGTTACAATGAGCAGTTCTTC
TRBJ2-7 | TRBD1 | . | TRBV7-2 | CASSLRTQGAQYEQYF | TGTGCCAGCAGCTTAAGGACACAGGGGGCTCAGTACGAGCAGTACTTC
TRBJ1-1 | TRBD1 | few | TRBV5-1 | CASSPGQEDVAEAFF | TGCGCCAGCAGCCCGGGACAGGAAGATGTCGCTGAAGCTTTCTTT